Each of the 10 T cell receptor beta chains below was sequenced from the same sample in a study of T cell clusters in autoimmune cytopenias. TRB was amplified from around 0.25 ug of peripheral blood genomic DNA per sample. One tube held mixed TRB-A and TRB-B primer pools for touch-down PCR. TCRdb reanalyzed the multiplex PCR reads, giving one entry per CDR3 protein sequence and no DNA. Its table records about 6,000 distinct CDR3 sequences. The material sequenced was peripheral blood. These receptors were collected from a human donor with an autoimmune cytopenia or autoimmune hepatitis (not recorded which).

Measured by frequency, this clonotype is medium-sized (0.01 to 0.1%). This rearrangement joins TRBV19 to TRBJ2-5; TCRdb designates TRBD2, a call that cannot be tested without DNA. Germline V gene lookup returns CDR1 LNHDA and CDR2 SQIVND (reference sequence). The CDR3 has 16 residues. CDR3 sequence: CASSIVGSGAQETQYF.

The chain recombines TRBV6-1 with TRBJ1-5; the D call of TRBD1 rests on TCRdb alone, since no DNA is present to check it. Germline loops: CDR1 MNHNS, CDR2 SASEGT. The CDR3 spans 16 residues. CDR3 region: CASSGRDQISNQPQHF.

In terms of frequency, this clonotype is medium-sized (0.01 to 0.1%). This chain links TRBV6-6 with TRBJ1-6; the D call of TRBD1 rests on TCRdb alone, since no DNA is present to check it. The CDR3 loop spans 14 amino acids. Germline V CDR1 and CDR2: MNHNY, SVGAGI (reference sequence). The CDR3 loop is CASSYQGGNSPLHF.

In terms of frequency, this clonotype is medium-sized. The CDR3 here is CASSDRAGGGTDTQYF. The rearrangement uses TRBV6-4 and TRBJ2-3; TCRdb calls TRBD2, which cannot be checked without DNA. This CDR3 is built from 16 residues. Per the germline V gene, CDR1 is MRHNA and CDR2 is SNTAGT.

Measured by frequency, this clonotype is medium-sized (0.01 to 0.1%). The CDR3 sequence is CASSFGASRRETQYF. The genes are TRBV11-3 and TRBJ2-5; checking the TCRdb D call of TRBD2 is not possible without DNA. Germline CDR1 is SGHNT and CDR2 is YENEEA. This CDR3 contains 15 residues.

This clonotype is called medium-sized (0.01 to 0.1%) based on its frequency. V usage is TRBV15 and J usage is TRBJ2-5; the D gene TCRdb calls, TRBD1, cannot be checked with no DNA. Germline loops: CDR1 LNHNV, CDR2 YYDKDF (reference sequence). This CDR3 comprises 14 residues. This chain's CDR3 is CAISRGGGQETQYF.

Frequency places this clonotype as medium-sized (0.01 to 0.1%). The chain has TRBV5-6 and TRBJ2-7; the D call from TCRdb, TRBD2, cannot be confirmed without DNA. The CDR3 length is 12 residues. CDR1 SGHDT and CDR2 YYEEEE come from the germline V gene. CDR3 region: CASSLGRYEQYF.

This chain links TRBV6-2 or TRBV6-3 with TRBJ2-1; there is no DNA to check the TCRdb D call of TRBD2. CDR3 length: 18 residues. Looked up from germline, CDR1 is MNHEY and CDR2 is SVGEGT. Here the CDR3 reads CASSKWRLVAGGYNEQFF.

This clonotype ranks as medium-sized (0.01 to 0.1%) in terms of frequency. J is TRBJ1-1 and V is TRBV29-1; TCRdb picks TRBD1, but there is no DNA to check that call. This CDR3 contains 12 residues. Germline CDR1 SQVTM, CDR2 ANQGSEA. CDR3 in amino acids: CSVSMGGPEAFF. Supplemented by reference TRBV29-1 and TRBJ1-1, the full variable domain reads SAVISQKPSRDICQRGTSLTIQCQVDSQVTMMFWYRQQPGQSLTLIATANQGSEATYESGFVIDKFPISRPNLTFSTLTVSNMSPEDSSIYLCSVSMGGPEAFFGQGTRLTVV.

This clonotype registers medium-sized by frequency. V and J are TRBV6-4 and TRBJ2-3; checking the TCRdb D call of TRBD1 is not possible without DNA. This CDR3 contains 16 residues. Germline CDR1 and CDR2: MRHNA and SNTAGT. CDR3 protein: CASSDSGGGNTDTQYF.